The sequence of this TCR beta chain was determined in a study of blood T cell repertoires in COVID-19. Study-wide context: The samples span acute and convalescent COVID-19 from the United States, Italy and Spain. From T cells, B-cell-depleted T cells, or PBMCs came the material, which was cDNA or gDNA.

In the authors' workflow: It was from reference gene primer amplification that nucleated cell counts were estimated. Measured with immunoSEQ multiplex PCR; TCRdb has only the in-frame clones, and not every one. The V and J calls and the clone size are those of that table, but D and trimming were determined from the DNA. The repertoire holds roughly 200,000 clones, with 80% to 90% as singletons. Trimming took 4 bases from V and 0 from J; bases not matched to a gene: 2. This CDR3 region has 15 residues. Germline V gives CDR1 SGDLS, CDR2 YYNGEE. The receptor was derived from a human donor with active or convalescent COVID-19. The donor label of this sample is uncertain. The chain combines TRBV9 with TRBJ2-7; 12 bases agree with TRBD2. The sample taken for sequencing was peripheral blood. CDR3 in DNA: TGTGCCAGCAGCTCTAGCGGGAGGGGCTCCTACGAGCAGTACTTC. Translation gives CASSSSGRGSYEQYF.